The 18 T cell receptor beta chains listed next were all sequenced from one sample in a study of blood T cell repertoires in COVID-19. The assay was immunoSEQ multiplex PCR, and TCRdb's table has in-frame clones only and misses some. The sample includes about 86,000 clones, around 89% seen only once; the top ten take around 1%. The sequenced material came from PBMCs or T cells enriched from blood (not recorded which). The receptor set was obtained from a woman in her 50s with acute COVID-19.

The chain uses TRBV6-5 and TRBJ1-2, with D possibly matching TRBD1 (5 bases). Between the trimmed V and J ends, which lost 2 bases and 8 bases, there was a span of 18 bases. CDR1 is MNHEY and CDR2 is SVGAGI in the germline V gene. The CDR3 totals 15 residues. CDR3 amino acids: CASSYLGRAAGGYTF. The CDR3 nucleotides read TGTGCCAGCAGTTACCTAGGCAGGGCCGCTGGCGGCTACACCTTC.

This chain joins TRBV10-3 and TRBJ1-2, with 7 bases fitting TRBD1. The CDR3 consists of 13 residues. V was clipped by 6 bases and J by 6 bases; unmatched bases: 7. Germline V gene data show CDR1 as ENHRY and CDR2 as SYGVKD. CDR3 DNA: TGTGCCATCAGGGGACAGTGGGAGGATGGCTACACCTTC. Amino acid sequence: CAIRGQWEDGYTF.

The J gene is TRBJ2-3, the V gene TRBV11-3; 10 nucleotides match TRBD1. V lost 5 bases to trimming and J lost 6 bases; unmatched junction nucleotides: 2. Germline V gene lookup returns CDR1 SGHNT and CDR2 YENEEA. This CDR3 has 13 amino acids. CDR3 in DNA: TGTGCCAGCAGCCCGGGACAGGGGGATACGCAGTATTTT. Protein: CASSPGQGDTQYF.

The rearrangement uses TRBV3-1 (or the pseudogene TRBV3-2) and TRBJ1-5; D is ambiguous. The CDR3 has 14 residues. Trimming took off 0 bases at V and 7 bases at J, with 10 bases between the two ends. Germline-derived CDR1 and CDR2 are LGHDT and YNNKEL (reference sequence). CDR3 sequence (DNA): TGTGCCAGCAGCCAAGATATGGTAGAGCAGCCCCAGCATTTT. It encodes CASSQDMVEQPQHF.

The CDR3 region has the DNA TGCGCCAGCATCCCCGGGACACCAAACACCGGGGAGCTGTTTTTT. Translation: CASIPGTPNTGELFF. The J gene is TRBJ2-2, the V gene TRBV5-1, with D maybe TRBD1 (6 bases). CDR3 length: 15 residues. V shed 6 bases and J shed 2 bases, with 14 bases lying between them. Germline V CDR1 and CDR2: SGHRS, YFSETQ. Drawing the rest from reference TRBV5-1 and TRBJ2-2, the complete variable domain is KAGVTQTPRYLIKTRGQQVTLSCSPISGHRSVSWYQQTPGQGLQFLFEYFSETQRNKGNFPGRFSGRQFSNSRSEMNVSTLELGDSALYLCASIPGTPNTGELFFGEGSRLTVL.

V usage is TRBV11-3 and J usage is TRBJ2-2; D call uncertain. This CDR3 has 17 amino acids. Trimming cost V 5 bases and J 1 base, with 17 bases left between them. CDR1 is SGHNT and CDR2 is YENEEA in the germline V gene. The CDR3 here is CASSLLFEALNTGELFF. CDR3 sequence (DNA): TGTGCCAGCAGCCTCTTATTTGAGGCTTTGAACACCGGGGAGCTGTTTTTT.

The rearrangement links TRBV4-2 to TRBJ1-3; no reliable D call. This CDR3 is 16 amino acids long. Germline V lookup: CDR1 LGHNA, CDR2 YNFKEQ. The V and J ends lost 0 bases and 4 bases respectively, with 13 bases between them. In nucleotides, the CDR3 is TGTGCCAGCAGCCAAGATCTCCGCGTCGCCGGAAACACCATATATTTT. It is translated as CASSQDLRVAGNTIYF.

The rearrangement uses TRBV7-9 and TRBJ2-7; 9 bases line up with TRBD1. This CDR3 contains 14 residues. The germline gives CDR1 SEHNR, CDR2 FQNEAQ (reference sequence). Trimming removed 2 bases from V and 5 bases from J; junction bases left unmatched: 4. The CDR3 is CASSLNRGQDEQYF. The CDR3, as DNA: TGTGCCAGCAGCTTAAACAGGGGGCAAGACGAGCAGTACTTC.

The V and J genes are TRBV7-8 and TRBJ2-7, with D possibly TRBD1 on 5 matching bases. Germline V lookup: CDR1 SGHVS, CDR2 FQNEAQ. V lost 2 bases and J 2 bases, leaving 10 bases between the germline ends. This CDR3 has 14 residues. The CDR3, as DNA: TGTGCCAGCAGCTTAATAGTAGGGGCCTACGAGCAGTACTTC. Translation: CASSLIVGAYEQYF.

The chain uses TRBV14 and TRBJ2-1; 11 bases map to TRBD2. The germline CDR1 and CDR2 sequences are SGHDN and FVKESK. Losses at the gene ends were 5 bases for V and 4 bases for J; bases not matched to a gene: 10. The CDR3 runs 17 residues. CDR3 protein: CASSASTGLAGYNEQFF. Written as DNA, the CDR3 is TGTGCCAGCAGCGCATCTACAGGACTAGCGGGTTACAATGAGCAGTTCTTC.

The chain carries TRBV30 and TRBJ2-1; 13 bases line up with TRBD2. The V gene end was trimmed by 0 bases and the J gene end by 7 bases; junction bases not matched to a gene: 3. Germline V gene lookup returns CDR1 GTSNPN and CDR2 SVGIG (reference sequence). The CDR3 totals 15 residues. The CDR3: CAWSVGLAGENEQFF. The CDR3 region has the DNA TGTGCCTGGAGTGTAGGACTAGCGGGAGAGAATGAGCAGTTCTTC.

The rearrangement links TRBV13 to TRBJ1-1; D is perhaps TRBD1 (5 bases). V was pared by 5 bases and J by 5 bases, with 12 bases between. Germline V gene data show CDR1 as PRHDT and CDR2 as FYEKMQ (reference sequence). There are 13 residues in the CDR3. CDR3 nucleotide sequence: TGTGCCAGCAGCCCCTCGGGGGGGACTGAAGCTTTCTTT. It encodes CASSPSGGTEAFF.

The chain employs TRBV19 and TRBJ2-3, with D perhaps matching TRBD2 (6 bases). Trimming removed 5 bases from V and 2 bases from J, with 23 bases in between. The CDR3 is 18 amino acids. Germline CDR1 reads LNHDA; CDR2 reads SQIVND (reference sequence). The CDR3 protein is CASSGSRERPGDTDTQYF. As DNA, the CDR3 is TGTGCCAGTAGTGGGTCTCGGGAGCGGCCGGGGGACACAGATACGCAGTATTTT. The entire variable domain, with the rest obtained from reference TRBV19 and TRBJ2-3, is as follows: DGGITQSPKYLFRKEGQNVTLSCEQNLNHDAMYWYRQDPGQGLRLIYYSQIVNDFQKGDIAEGYSVSREKKESFPLTVTSAQKNPTAFYLCASSGSRERPGDTDTQYFGPGTRLTVL.

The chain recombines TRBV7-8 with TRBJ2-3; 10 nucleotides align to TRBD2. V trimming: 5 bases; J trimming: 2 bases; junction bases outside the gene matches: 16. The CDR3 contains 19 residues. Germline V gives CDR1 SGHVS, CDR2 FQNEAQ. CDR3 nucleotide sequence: TGTGCCAGCAGCCCTAGGCTAGCGGGAGTCTCCTCATTCACAGATACGCAGTATTTT. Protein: CASSPRLAGVSSFTDTQYF.

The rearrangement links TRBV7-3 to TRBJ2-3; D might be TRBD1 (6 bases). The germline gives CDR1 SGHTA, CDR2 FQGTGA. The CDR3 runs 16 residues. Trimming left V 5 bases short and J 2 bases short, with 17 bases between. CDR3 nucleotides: TGTGCCAGCAGCGGGGGAAAGACAGGATTCACAGATACGCAGTATTTT. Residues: CASSGGKTGFTDTQYF.

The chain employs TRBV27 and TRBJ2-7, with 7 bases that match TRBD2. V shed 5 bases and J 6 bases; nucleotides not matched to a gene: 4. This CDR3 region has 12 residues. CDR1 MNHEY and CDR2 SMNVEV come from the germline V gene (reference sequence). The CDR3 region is CASSPLAGEQYF. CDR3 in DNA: TGTGCCAGCAGTCCATTAGCGGGCGAGCAGTACTTC.

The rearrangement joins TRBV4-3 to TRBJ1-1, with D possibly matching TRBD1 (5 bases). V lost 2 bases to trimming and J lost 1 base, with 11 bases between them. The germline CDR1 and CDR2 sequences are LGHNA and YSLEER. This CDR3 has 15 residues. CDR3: CASSQSPGGNTEAFF. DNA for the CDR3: TGCGCCAGCAGCCAATCCCCGGGGGGGAACACTGAAGCTTTCTTT.

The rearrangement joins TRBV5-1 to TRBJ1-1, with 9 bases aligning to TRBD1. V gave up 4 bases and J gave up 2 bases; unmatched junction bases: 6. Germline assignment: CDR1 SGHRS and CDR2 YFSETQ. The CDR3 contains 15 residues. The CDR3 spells CASSIRTGDNTEAFF. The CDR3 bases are TGCGCCAGCAGCATCCGGACAGGGGACAACACTGAAGCTTTCTTT.